The 14 T cell receptor beta chains below were found in one sample sequenced in a study of blood T cell repertoires in COVID-19. Some clones are missing from TCRdb's copy, which holds only in-frame ones; the method was immunoSEQ multiplex PCR. This table holds over 350,000 clones, roughly 85% found once. The material sequenced was PBMCs or T cells enriched from blood (not recorded which). The receptors come from a woman between 18 and 30 years old with acute COVID-19.

CDR3 sequence (DNA): TGTGCCAGCAGCTGGTGGACAGGGGATCAGCCCCAGCATTTT. It encodes CASSWWTGDQPQHF. V is TRBV5-4 and J is TRBJ1-5, with 9 bases fitting TRBD1. J lost 5 bases, V lost 3 bases, and 3 bases had no gene match. CDR1 and CDR2 from the germline V gene are SGHNT and YYREEE (reference sequence). CDR3 length equals 14 residues.

This chain links TRBV27 with TRBJ2-1, with 9 bases lining up with TRBD1. This CDR3 has 16 residues. The J segment lost 8 bases and the V segment lost 6 bases, leaving 14 bases of the junction unmatched. Germline V gene lookup returns CDR1 MNHEY and CDR2 SMNVEV (reference sequence). The CDR3 reads CASRGSGTGYFYEQFF. The CDR3 DNA reads TGTGCCAGCAGGGGGAGCGGGACAGGGTATTTCTATGAGCAGTTCTTC.

This chain joins TRBV10-1 and TRBJ1-5; TRBD1 matches 8 bases. This CDR3 comprises 15 residues. The germline V gene encodes CDR1 WNHNN and CDR2 SYGVQD (reference sequence). The junction had 6 bases not matched to a gene; V was cut back by 6 bases and J by 2 bases. CDR3 residues: CASRRRGQGNQPQHF. CDR3 coding DNA: TGCGCCAGCAGGCGCCGGGGACAGGGCAATCAGCCCCAGCATTTT.

CDR3 bases: TGTGCCAGCAGTAACAAAGATACGCAGTATTTT. Its translation is CASSNKDTQYF. The chain links TRBV6-5 to TRBJ2-3, with unresolved D. Germline CDR1 MNHEY, CDR2 SVGAGI. The V end lost 5 bases, the J end lost 5 bases, and 5 bases lay between the germline ends. CDR3 length: 11 residues.

V usage is TRBV19 and J usage is TRBJ2-7, with D perhaps TRBD1 (6 bases). The CDR3 length is 15 residues. Trimming took 1 base from V and 0 from J, leaving 10 bases between them. CDR1 and CDR2 (germline): LNHDA, SQIVND (reference sequence). The DNA of the CDR3 is TGTGCCAGTAGTATAGGGGGGCTATTCTCCTACGAGCAGTACTTC. Residues: CASSIGGLFSYEQYF.

This clone was seen only a few times. The chain couples TRBV5-1 to TRBJ1-2; D gene ambiguous. CDR3 length equals 13 residues. V lost 4 bases and J 7 bases, leaving 14 bases between the germline ends. Germline CDR1 is SGHRS and CDR2 is YFSETQ. The CDR3, as DNA: TGCGCCAGCAGCGACCTCTCAAGAGGTGGCTACACCTTC. Its protein product is CASSDLSRGGYTF.

This sequence joins TRBV21-1 and TRBJ2-2; TRBD2 is taken as the D call from the table, unchecked against the DNA. TRBV21-1 counts as a pseudogene. This CDR3 is 13 amino acids long. CDR3 coding DNA: TGTGCCAGCAGCGCGAGTAGTACCGGGGAGCTGTTTTTT. It codes for CASSASSTGELFF.

V and J are TRBV6-2 or TRBV6-3 and TRBJ1-2; D gene ambiguous. The V gene lost 4 bases and the J gene lost 5 bases, with 11 bases spanning the gap. The CDR3 has 13 residues. Per germline, CDR1 MNHEY and CDR2 SVGEGT. The CDR3 loop is CASSSLRWYGYTF. CDR3 DNA: TGTGCCAGCAGTTCCCTGAGATGGTATGGCTACACCTTC.

On this clone: The junction shows a germline mismatch at one end, possibly a read error. The rearrangement uses TRBV11-2 and TRBJ2-7; the D gene is possibly TRBD1 (6 bases). The CDR3 extends over 11 amino acids. CDR1 is SGHAT, CDR2 FQNNGV, per germline. CDR3 nucleotides: TGTGCCAGCAGCTTCCGGGACACGCTTAACTTC. Residues: CASSFRDTLNF. Supplemented by reference TRBV11-2 and TRBJ2-7, the full variable domain reads EAGVAQSPRYKIIEKRQSVAFWCNPISGHATLYWYQQILGQGPKLLIQFQNNGVVDDSQLPKDRFSAERLKGVDSTLKIQPAKLEDSAVYLCASSFRDTLNFGPGTRLTVT.

To note about this clone: This same CDR3 is encoded by further DNA sequences in the sample. V gene TRBV6-5 combines with J gene TRBJ1-5, with D possibly being TRBD1 (5 bases). CDR3 length: 13 amino acids. Germline V gene lookup returns CDR1 MNHEY and CDR2 SVGAGI. Trimming took 5 bases from V and 5 from J, leaving 10 bases between them. Here the CDR3 DNA reads TGTGCCAGCAGTATACAAGGGGATCAGCCCCAGCATTTT. Its translation is CASSIQGDQPQHF.

This clone has a single count. This chain joins TRBV5-6 and TRBJ2-7; 12 bases map to TRBD2. This CDR3 is 15 amino acids long. J was trimmed by 12 bases and V by 5 bases; bases with no gene match: 15. Germline V gene lookup returns CDR1 SGHDT and CDR2 YYEEEE. In DNA, the CDR3 is TGTGCCAGCAGACGTTGGGAGACTAGCGGGAGAAGCCTGTACTTC. Encoded protein: CASRRWETSGRSLYF.

The chain is built from TRBV28 and TRBJ1-4; TRBD1 is a possible D gene (6 bases). The CDR3 totals 14 residues. With 5 bases removed from V and 8 bases from J, the gap between germline ends came to 15 bases. The germline gives CDR1 MDHEN, CDR2 SYDVKM. The CDR3 protein is CASSLGQSWEKLFF. As DNA, the CDR3 is TGTGCCAGCAGTCTTGGACAGTCGTGGGAAAAACTGTTTTTT.

V usage is TRBV5-5 and J usage is TRBJ1-4; D is ambiguous. Looked up from germline, CDR1 is SGHKS and CDR2 is YYEKEE (reference sequence). Trimming stripped 5 bases from V and 2 bases from J, with 13 bases between. The CDR3 is 15 residues long. CDR3 protein: CASRATGNTNEKLFF. For the CDR3, the DNA is TGTGCCAGCAGAGCTACCGGGAACACTAATGAAAAACTGTTTTTT.

This clone was seen a few times. The CDR3, as DNA: TGTGCCAGCTACCACATGAACACTGAAGCTTTCTTT. It is translated as CASYHMNTEAFF. The J gene is TRBJ1-1, the V gene TRBV6-5; unclear D gene. CDR1 and CDR2 (germline): MNHEY, SVGAGI. Trimming pared 8 bases from V and 0 bases from J, leaving 7 bases between. The CDR3 spans 12 residues.